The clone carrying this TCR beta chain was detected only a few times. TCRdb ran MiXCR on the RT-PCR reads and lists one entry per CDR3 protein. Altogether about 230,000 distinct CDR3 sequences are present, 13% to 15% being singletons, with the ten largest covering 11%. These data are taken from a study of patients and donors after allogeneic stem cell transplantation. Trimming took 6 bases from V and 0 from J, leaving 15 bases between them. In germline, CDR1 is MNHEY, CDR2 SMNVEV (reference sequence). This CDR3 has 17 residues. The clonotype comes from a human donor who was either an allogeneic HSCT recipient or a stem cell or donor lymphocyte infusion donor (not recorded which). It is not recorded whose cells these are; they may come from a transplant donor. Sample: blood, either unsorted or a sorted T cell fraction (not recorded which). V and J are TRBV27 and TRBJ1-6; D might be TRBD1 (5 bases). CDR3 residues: CASSPREGISYNSPLHF. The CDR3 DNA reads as TGTGCCAGCAGCCCGAGAGAGGGGATCTCCTATAATTCACCCCTCCACTTT.